Following are 19 T cell receptor beta chains from one sample sequenced in a study of immune evolution from preneoplasia to lung adenocarcinoma. Clones were read by immunoSEQ multiplex PCR, and TCRdb kept only the in-frame ones, dropping some. Here the sample spans over 6,000 clones, roughly three quarters being singletons. Sequenced sample: FFPE invasive lung adenocarcinoma tissue. These receptors were collected from a person aged 45 to 60 with lung adenocarcinoma.

The chain is built from TRBV7-2 and TRBJ2-2; D uncertain. Per the germline V gene, CDR1 is SGHTA and CDR2 is FQGNSA. V lost 0 bases, J lost 7 bases, and 9 bases lay in between. The CDR3 sequence is 14 residues long. Written as DNA, the CDR3 is TGTGCCAGCAGCTTAGCCGTGGGGTTCGGGGAGCTGTTTTTT. Translated, it gives CASSLAVGFGELFF.

CDR3 sequence reads: CASSQDPRPTNEKLFF. CDR3 nucleotide sequence: TGTGCCAGCAGCCAAGATCCCCGACCAACTAATGAAAAACTGTTTTTT. The chain employs TRBV4-2 and TRBJ1-4; D not certain. V was trimmed by 0 bases and J by 0 bases, leaving 8 bases between them. This CDR3 region has 16 residues. Looked up from germline, CDR1 is LGHNA and CDR2 is YNFKEQ.

This clone has just a few counts. The gene calls are TRBV6-6 and TRBJ2-3; the match to TRBD1 covers 8 bases. Germline CDR1 MNHNY, CDR2 SVGAGI (reference sequence). The CDR3 extends over 15 amino acids. After removal of 6 bases from V and 0 bases from J, the junction contained 5 bases not matched to a gene. CDR3 bases: TGTGCCAGCAGACACCAGGGGGCCAGCACAGATACGCAGTATTTT. Protein product: CASRHQGASTDTQYF.

The chain employs TRBV7-6 and TRBJ2-2, with D perhaps TRBD1 (5 bases). Per the germline V gene, CDR1 is SGHVS and CDR2 is FNYEAQ. The CDR3 runs to 14 residues. With 2 bases removed from V and 3 bases from J, the gap between germline ends came to 7 bases. The CDR3 loop is CASSLQGDTGELFF. The CDR3, as DNA: TGTGCCAGCAGCTTACAGGGTGACACCGGGGAGCTGTTTTTT.

The rearrangement links TRBV6-1 to TRBJ1-2; D perhaps matches TRBD1 (5 bases). Deletions cut 4 bases from V and 7 bases from J, with 13 bases between. The CDR3 loop spans 13 amino acids. Germline loops: CDR1 MNHNS, CDR2 SASEGT. In nucleotides, the CDR3 is TGTGCCAGCAGTGGCGAGAGGGGCGGTGGCTACACCTTC. This encodes CASSGERGGGYTF.

The chain recombines TRBV28 with TRBJ1-2, with 7 bases lining up with TRBD1. Germline V gives CDR1 MDHEN, CDR2 SYDVKM. The length of the CDR3 is 17 residues. V gave up 4 bases and J gave up 4 bases; unmatched junction bases: 15. CDR3 sequence reads: CASSSLGRRTGSYGYTF. The CDR3, as DNA: TGTGCCAGCAGTTCCCTAGGGCGCCGGACAGGTTCCTATGGCTACACCTTC.

The V gene is TRBV5-5, the J gene TRBJ1-4; weak D call: TRBD1 (5 bases). This CDR3 has 13 amino acids. Trimming took 4 bases from V and 5 from J, leaving 9 bases between them. The germline CDR1 and CDR2 sequences are SGHKS and YYEKEE (reference sequence). The CDR3 reads CASSQGPNEKLFF. The CDR3 DNA reads as TGTGCCAGCAGCCAGGGACCCAATGAAAAACTGTTTTTT. The entire variable domain, with the rest obtained from reference TRBV5-5 and TRBJ1-4, is as follows: DAGVTQSPTHLIKTRGQQVTLRCSPISGHKSVSWYQQVLGQGPQFIFQYYEKEERGRGNFPDRFSARQFPNYSSELNVNALLLGDSALYLCASSQGPNEKLFFGSGTQLSVL.

In regard to this clone: The junction departs from the called germline gene at one end, perhaps through a read error. V is TRBV18 and J is TRBJ1-1; D is perhaps TRBD1 (5 bases). The CDR3 is 12 amino acids. From germline, CDR1 is KGHSH and CDR2 LQKENI. CDR3 nucleotides: TGTGCCAACTCACCACCGCAGGGAGAAGCTTTCTTT. This gives the protein CANSPPQGEAFF.

V is TRBV18 and J is TRBJ2-7; TRBD2 is a possible D gene (5 bases). CDR3 length: 14 amino acids. Germline V gene data show CDR1 as KGHSH and CDR2 as LQKENI. V gave up 6 bases and J gave up 2 bases, with 14 bases separating them. CDR3 amino acids: CASSGGGYPYEQYF. The CDR3 coding sequence is TGTGCCAGCTCCGGTGGCGGGTATCCCTACGAGCAGTACTTC.

The V call is TRBV28, the J call TRBJ1-4; 7 bases are shared with TRBD1. Looked up from germline, CDR1 is MDHEN and CDR2 is SYDVKM. The CDR3 loop spans 15 amino acids. V dropped 4 bases and J dropped 5; count of bases not matched to a gene: 7. The CDR3, as DNA: TGTGCCAGCAGTTCGGCAGGGGGTGCGAATGAAAAACTGTTTTTT. It yields the protein CASSSAGGANEKLFF. Based on the CDR3 plus reference TRBV28 and TRBJ1-4, the full variable domain is DVKVTQSSRYLVKRTGEKVFLECVQDMDHENMFWYRQDPGLGLRLIYFSYDVKMKEKGDIPEGYSVSREKKERFSLILESASTNQTSMYLCASSSAGGANEKLFFGSGTQLSVL.

This clone was counted a few times. This chain connects TRBV5-4 to TRBJ2-1, with 11 bases lining up with TRBD1. The V segment lost 4 bases and the J segment 0 bases; nucleotides outside the gene matches: 0. The CDR3 has 15 amino acids. Germline CDR1 is SGHNT and CDR2 is YYREEE (reference sequence). As DNA, the CDR3 is TGTGCCAGCAGCGGGACAGGGGGCTCCTACAATGAGCAGTTCTTC. Its translation is CASSGTGGSYNEQFF.

J is TRBJ2-1 and V is TRBV30; D not certain. The V end was cut by 5 bases, the J end by 11 bases, with 13 bases between. The CDR3 runs to 11 residues. Germline V lookup: CDR1 GTSNPN, CDR2 SVGIG (reference sequence). The CDR3 region is CAWGVLEKQFF. The CDR3 DNA is TGTGCCTGGGGAGTGTTGGAGAAGCAGTTCTTC.

V usage is TRBV19 and J usage is TRBJ1-1; no clear D. This CDR3 has 13 residues. Germline V lookup: CDR1 LNHDA, CDR2 SQIVND (reference sequence). V lost 4 bases to trimming and J lost 1 base, with 7 bases between them. The CDR3 spells CASSKRGNTEAFF. The CDR3 bases are TGTGCCAGTAGTAAACGGGGGAACACTGAAGCTTTCTTT.

The V and J genes are TRBV15 and TRBJ2-1; TRBD1 matches at 9 bases. This CDR3 contains 16 residues. Germline trimming cut 1 base from V and 1 base from J; bases unmatched to any gene: 2. CDR1 is LNHNV and CDR2 is YYDKDF in the germline V gene (reference sequence). The CDR3 DNA is TGTGCCACCAGCAGAGCCGACAGGGGGTCCTACAATGAGCAGTTCTTC. This translates into CATSRADRGSYNEQFF.

This rearrangement joins TRBV14 to TRBJ2-1, with unresolved D. The CDR3 is 14 residues long. Deletions cut 2 bases from V and 2 bases from J, with 7 bases between. The germline V gene has CDR1 SGHDN and CDR2 FVKESK. The chain's CDR3 is CASSQRATYNEQFF. CDR3 in DNA: TGTGCCAGCAGCCAAAGGGCAACCTACAATGAGCAGTTCTTC. Variable domain in full (rest from reference TRBV14 and TRBJ2-1): EAGVTQFPSHSVIEKGQTVTLRCDPISGHDNLYWYRRVMGKEIKFLLHFVKESKQDESGMPNNRFLAERTGGTYSTLKVQPAELEDSGVYFCASSQRATYNEQFFGPGTRLTVL.

The V and J genes are TRBV10-3 and TRBJ2-7; 7 positions agree with TRBD1. Germline V gives CDR1 ENHRY, CDR2 SYGVKD. V was pared by 2 bases and J by 3 bases, with 4 bases of the junction left unmatched. The CDR3 is 14 amino acids. As DNA, the CDR3 is TGTGCCATCAGTGAGAGGGGACAGAACTACGAGCAGTACTTC. Translation gives CAISERGQNYEQYF.

The chain recombines TRBV18 with TRBJ1-3; 7 bases fit TRBD1. The CDR3 sequence is 15 residues long. Trimming at V came to 3 bases and at J to 4 bases, leaving 6 bases not matched to a gene. Germline CDR1 reads KGHSH; CDR2 reads LQKENI. CDR3 amino acids: CASSPQTGPGNTIYF. The CDR3 DNA is TGTGCCAGCTCACCGCAGACAGGGCCCGGAAACACCATATATTTT. The full variable domain, completed using reference TRBV18 and TRBJ1-3, is NAGVMQNPRHLVRRRGQEARLRCSPMKGHSHVYWYRQLPEEGLKFMVYLQKENIIDESGMPKERFSAEFPKEGPSILRIQQVVRGDSAAYFCASSPQTGPGNTIYFGEGSWLTVV.

V is TRBV9 and J is TRBJ1-5, with D possibly matching TRBD1 (5 bases). V lost 3 bases and J 5 bases, leaving 12 bases between the germline ends. This CDR3 has 14 amino acids. The V gene's germline CDR1 is SGDLS and CDR2 YYNGEE. CDR3 sequence: CASSEGTAHQPQHF. The CDR3 bases are TGTGCCAGCAGCGAAGGGACCGCGCATCAGCCCCAGCATTTT. The variable domain in full, with the rest retrieved from reference TRBV9 and TRBJ1-5, is DSGVTQTPKHLITATGQRVTLRCSPRSGDLSVYWYQQSLDQGLQFLIQYYNGEERAKGNILERFSAQQFPDLHSELNLSSLELGDSALYFCASSEGTAHQPQHFGDGTRLSIL.

This sequence joins TRBV27 and TRBJ2-1; tentative D call: TRBD1 (6 bases). This CDR3 region has 12 residues. CDR1 is MNHEY and CDR2 is SMNVEV in the germline V gene (reference sequence). V shed 3 bases and J shed 9 bases, with 9 bases lying between them. CDR3 residues: CASSFGGGEQFF. In DNA form, the CDR3 reads TGTGCCAGCAGTTTTGGGGGCGGTGAGCAGTTCTTC.